This T cell receptor (beta chain) was observed in a study of blood T cell repertoires in COVID-19. Overall study context: Sites in the United States, Italy and Spain provided acute and convalescent COVID-19 samples. In each case, the material was cDNA or gDNA derived from T cells, B-cell-depleted T cells, or PBMCs.

Authors' analysis steps: Using reference gene primer amplification, nucleated cell counts were estimated. Sequencing was performed with immunoSEQ multiplex PCR; in TCRdb, only in-frame clones are kept and a portion is missing. The V and J calls and clone size are taken from that table; D and trimming were inferred from the DNA. The sample shows under 150,000 clones, 90% of them seen only once. Germline V lookup: CDR1 SGDLS, CDR2 YYNGEE. The CDR3 sequence is 15 residues long. The V gene end was trimmed by 0 bases and the J gene end by 4 bases; junction bases not matched to a gene: 6. The chain combines TRBV9 with TRBJ2-7; 8 nucleotides agree with TRBD1. The sequence was obtained from a woman aged 50 to 65 with acute or convalescent COVID-19. Sequencing was done on a sample of peripheral blood. CDR3: CASSVGTGISYEQYF. The CDR3 region has the DNA TGTGCCAGCAGCGTAGGGACAGGGATATCGTACGAGCAGTACTTC.